This T cell receptor beta chain was observed in a study of cytomegalovirus exposure and HLA in healthy donors. Trimming removed 3 bases at V and 3 bases at J, with 15 bases between. The germline V gene has CDR1 SGHVS and CDR2 FQNEAQ. CDR3 length: 15 amino acids. This PCR relied on a set of 60 Vbeta primers and 13 Jbeta primers. The protocol was immunoSEQ multiplex PCR, while the TCRdb copy is restricted to in-frame clones and leaves out a portion. The profile shows about 130,000 clones, 60% to 80% of them singletons. The table lists this clone with a few counts. This sequence joins TRBV7-8 and TRBJ2-7, with D possibly matching TRBD2 (5 bases). The sequencing input was PBMCs. The receptor comes from a male donor in good health and CMV-seronegative. The CDR3 DNA sequence: TGTGCCAGCAGCTTCGCGGCAGGACGGGACTACGAGCAGTACTTC. Protein sequence: CASSFAAGRDYEQYF.